This T cell receptor beta chain originates from a study of blood T cell repertoires in COVID-19 (dated by TCRdb to 2019 to 2021). With respect to the entire study: Samples covering the acute and convalescent phases of COVID-19 were provided by collaborators in the United States, Italy and Spain. The prospective study material was composed of cDNA or gDNA derived from T cells, B-cell-depleted T cells, or PBMCs. Samples came from the ongoing ImmuneRACE study (first 160 participants) plus 1,254 subjects from 6 global collaborators. Deeply sampled blood TCRbeta repertoires from subjects exposed to, actively infected with, or recovered from COVID-19 were included in the dataset. The repertoires were made available in a free public database intended to serve as a resource for research on the immune response to SARS-CoV-2. Where HLA class I and class II types were available, the types were taken from metadata supplied by the sample provider, not from assay-based typing. Nearly every sample came with metadata listing a de-identified subject ID, COVID-19 status, age in years and sex. What the work shows at the level of the full study, not this receptor alone: Clinical and demographic metadata were provided uncurated, with the amount varying by source and participant.

Trimming accounts for 0 bases at V and 7 bases at J, while the number of junction bases matched to no gene is 17. The CDR3 has 20 amino acids, counting the end cysteine and phenylalanine. The kept DNA is CDR3 alone, 60 bases in frame from the first base. From the germline V gene, CDR1 is LGHNA and CDR2 is YNFKEQ. One collaborating source in Seattle enrolled patients while the patients were actively infected and followed the patients over time throughout the course of disease. The collaborating institutions used their own protocols to collect whole blood in K2EDTA tubes. For TCRbeta analysis, collaborators shipped samples as frozen whole blood, isolated PBMCs, or DNA extracted from either of those sample types. Regarding this clone: Its antigen specificity is not known. Base qualities are missing; no much larger clone stands one base away.

TCRbeta CDR3 regions were amplified from genomic DNA using the immunoSEQ Assay, a bias-controlled multiplex PCR. The paper's data handling went like this. Within the assay, amplification of reference gene primers was used to estimate how many nucleated cells each sample contained. To quantify the absolute abundance of each unique TCRbeta CDR3 rearrangement, sequence reads were collapsed and filtered. Productive Simpson clonality was computed per sample as the square root of Simpson's diversity index over productive rearrangements. TCRdb re-hosts the immuneACCESS table, in-frame sequences only. Its copies lack some clones; in the studies checked, an unresolved V gene accounts for under half of them, and the cause for the rest is not known. The V and J calls and clone size come from that table; D and trimming were worked out from the DNA. The sample has 150,000 to 200,000 clones on record, approximately 87% of them singletons. The leading ten clones occupy roughly 11% of the sample.

The sequenced material came from peripheral blood. The sequence joins TRBV4-2 to TRBJ2-5; the central 13 bases match TRBD2. This receptor was identified in an older woman with COVID-19, enrolled during active disease. Here the CDR3 is given as CASSQDKGGGTSGKGATQYF. The DNA sequence follows: TGTGCCAGCAGCCAAGATAAGGGAGGAGGGACTAGCGGGAAGGGAGCGACCCAGTACTTC.